This T cell receptor beta chain was retrieved from a study of control samples from healthy donors and cancer patients. TCRdb keeps only in-frame clones here, not all; method: immunoSEQ multiplex PCR. In the table there are 120,000 or so clones, approximately 94% of which are singletons. Germline CDR1 and CDR2: KGHSH and LQKENI. CDR3 length: 15 residues. The V end lost 3 bases, the J end lost 2 bases, and 14 bases lay between the germline ends. The material sequenced was PBMCs. The clonotype comes from a man aged 45-65 years with head and neck cancer. The chain carries TRBV18 and TRBJ2-7; D is perhaps TRBD1 or TRBD2 (6 bases each). In DNA form, the CDR3 reads TGTGCCAGCTCACCCTTTGGGGGGACAACCTACGAGCAGTACTTC. It specifies CASSPFGGTTYEQYF.